At least ten counts were recorded for the clone carrying this T cell receptor beta chain. The antigen is undetermined. This sample was included in a study of CD8 T cells in ankylosing spondylitis. The study, taken as a whole, reports: Clones tied to disease were said to be significantly enriched in matched ankylosing spondylitis synovial fluid. It appeared that ankylosing spondylitis blood was characterized by a TCR beta motif of under ten highly homologous variants.

The V and J ends lost 7 bases and 1 base respectively, with 10 bases between them. The CDR3 runs to 12 residues. The germline CDR1 and CDR2 sequences are SQVTM and ANQGSEA. Making the TCR beta libraries involved quantitative 5'-RACE with molecular barcodes. TCRdb ran MiXCR on the 5' RACE reads and lists one entry per CDR3 protein. The table shows a few hundred thousand distinct CDR3 sequences, with 20% occurring only once. Sequencing used blood, either unsorted or a sorted T cell fraction (not recorded which). The source is a female donor with ankylosing spondylitis or in good health (not recorded which). The V and J genes are TRBV29-1 and TRBJ1-1; weak D call: TRBD1 (6 bases). This CDR3 is CSAPGQNTEAFF. The DNA of the CDR3 is TGCAGCGCTCCGGGACAGAACACTGAAGCTTTCTTT. The complete variable domain, with remaining parts taken from reference TRBV29-1 and TRBJ1-1, reads SAVISQKPSRDICQRGTSLTIQCQVDSQVTMMFWYRQQPGQSLTLIATANQGSEATYESGFVIDKFPISRPNLTFSTLTVSNMSPEDSSIYLCSAPGQNTEAFFGQGTRLTVV.